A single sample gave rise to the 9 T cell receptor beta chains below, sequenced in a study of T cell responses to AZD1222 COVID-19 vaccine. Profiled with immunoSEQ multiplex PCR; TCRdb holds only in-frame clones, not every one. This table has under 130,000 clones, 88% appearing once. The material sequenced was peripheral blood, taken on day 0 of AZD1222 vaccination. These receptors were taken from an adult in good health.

The CDR3 nucleotides read TGTGCCAGCAGCCCCCTCAGGACAGGAGGGAACACTGAAGCTTTCTTT. Amino acids: CASSPLRTGGNTEAFF. V gene TRBV14 combines with J gene TRBJ1-1, with 7 positions matching TRBD1. The CDR3 covers 16 residues. Germline CDR1 and CDR2: SGHDN and FVKESK. The ends lost 4 bases at V and 1 base at J; junction bases unmatched: 9.

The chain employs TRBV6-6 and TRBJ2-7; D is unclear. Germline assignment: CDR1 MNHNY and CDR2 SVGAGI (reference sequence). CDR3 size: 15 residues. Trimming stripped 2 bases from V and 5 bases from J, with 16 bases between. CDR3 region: CASSYPDGIFHEQYF. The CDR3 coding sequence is TGTGCCAGCAGTTACCCGGACGGTATTTTCCACGAGCAGTACTTC.

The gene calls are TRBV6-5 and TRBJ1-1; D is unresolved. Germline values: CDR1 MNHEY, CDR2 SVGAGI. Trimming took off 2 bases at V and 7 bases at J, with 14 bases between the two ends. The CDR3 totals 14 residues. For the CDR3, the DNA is TGTGCCAGCAGTTACCCAGAGTCTTTAGTTGAAGCTTTCTTT. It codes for CASSYPESLVEAFF.

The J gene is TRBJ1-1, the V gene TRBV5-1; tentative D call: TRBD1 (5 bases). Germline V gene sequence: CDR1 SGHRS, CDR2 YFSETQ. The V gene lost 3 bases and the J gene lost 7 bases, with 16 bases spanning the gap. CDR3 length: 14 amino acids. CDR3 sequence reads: CASSYGVTGFEAFF. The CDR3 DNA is TGCGCCAGCAGCTATGGGGTAACAGGTTTTGAAGCTTTCTTT.

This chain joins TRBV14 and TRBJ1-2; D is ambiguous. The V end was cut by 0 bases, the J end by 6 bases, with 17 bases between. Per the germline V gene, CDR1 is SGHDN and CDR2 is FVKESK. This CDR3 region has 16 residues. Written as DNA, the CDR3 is TGTGCCAGCAGCCAAGATTGGAGGCTGCGGGGTGATGGCTACACCTTC. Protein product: CASSQDWRLRGDGYTF. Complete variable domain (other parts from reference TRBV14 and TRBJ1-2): EAGVTQFPSHSVIEKGQTVTLRCDPISGHDNLYWYRRVMGKEIKFLLHFVKESKQDESGMPNNRFLAERTGGTYSTLKVQPAELEDSGVYFCASSQDWRLRGDGYTFGSGTRLTVV.

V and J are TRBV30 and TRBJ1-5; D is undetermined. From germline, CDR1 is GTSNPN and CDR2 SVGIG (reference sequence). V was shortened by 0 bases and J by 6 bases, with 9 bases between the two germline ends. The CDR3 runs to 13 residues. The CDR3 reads CAWSVEMRQPQHF. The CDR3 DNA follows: TGTGCCTGGAGTGTGGAGATGCGTCAGCCCCAGCATTTT.

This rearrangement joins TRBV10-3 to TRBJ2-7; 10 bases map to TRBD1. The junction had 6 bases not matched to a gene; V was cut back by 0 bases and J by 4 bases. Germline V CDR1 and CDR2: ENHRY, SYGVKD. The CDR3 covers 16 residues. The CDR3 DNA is TGTGCCATCAGTGAGTCAGGGACAGGGGCCAATTACGAGCAGTACTTC. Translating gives CAISESGTGANYEQYF.

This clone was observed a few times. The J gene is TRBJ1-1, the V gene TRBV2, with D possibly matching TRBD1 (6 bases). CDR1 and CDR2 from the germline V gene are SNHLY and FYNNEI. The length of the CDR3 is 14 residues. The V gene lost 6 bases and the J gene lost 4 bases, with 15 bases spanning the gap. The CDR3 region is CASSVNRDGTEAFF. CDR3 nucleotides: TGTGCCAGCAGCGTCAACAGGGATGGCACTGAAGCTTTCTTT.

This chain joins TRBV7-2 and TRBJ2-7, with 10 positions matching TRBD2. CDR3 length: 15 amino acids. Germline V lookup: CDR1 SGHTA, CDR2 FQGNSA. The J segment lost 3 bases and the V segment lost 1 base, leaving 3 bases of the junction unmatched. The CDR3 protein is CASSLGLAGFYEQYF. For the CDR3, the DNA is TGTGCCAGCAGCTTAGGACTAGCGGGTTTCTACGAGCAGTACTTC.